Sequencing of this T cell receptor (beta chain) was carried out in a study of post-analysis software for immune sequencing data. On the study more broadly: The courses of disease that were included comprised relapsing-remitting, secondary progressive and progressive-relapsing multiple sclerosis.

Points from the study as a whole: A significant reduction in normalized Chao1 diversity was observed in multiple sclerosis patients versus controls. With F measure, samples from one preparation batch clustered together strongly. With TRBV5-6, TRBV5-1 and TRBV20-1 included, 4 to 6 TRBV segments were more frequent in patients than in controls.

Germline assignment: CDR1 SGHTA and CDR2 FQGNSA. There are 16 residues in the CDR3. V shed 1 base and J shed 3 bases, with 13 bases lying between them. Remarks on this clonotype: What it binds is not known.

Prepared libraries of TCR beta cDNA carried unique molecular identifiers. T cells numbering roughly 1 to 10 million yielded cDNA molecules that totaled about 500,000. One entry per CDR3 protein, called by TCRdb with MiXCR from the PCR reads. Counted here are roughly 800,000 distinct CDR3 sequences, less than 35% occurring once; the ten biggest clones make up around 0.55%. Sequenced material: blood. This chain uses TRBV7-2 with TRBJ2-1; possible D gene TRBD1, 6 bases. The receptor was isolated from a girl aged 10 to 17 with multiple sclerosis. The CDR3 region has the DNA TGTGCCAGCAGCTTAGATACAGGGAGAAGCTACAATGAGCAGTTCTTC. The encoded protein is CASSLDTGRSYNEQFF.